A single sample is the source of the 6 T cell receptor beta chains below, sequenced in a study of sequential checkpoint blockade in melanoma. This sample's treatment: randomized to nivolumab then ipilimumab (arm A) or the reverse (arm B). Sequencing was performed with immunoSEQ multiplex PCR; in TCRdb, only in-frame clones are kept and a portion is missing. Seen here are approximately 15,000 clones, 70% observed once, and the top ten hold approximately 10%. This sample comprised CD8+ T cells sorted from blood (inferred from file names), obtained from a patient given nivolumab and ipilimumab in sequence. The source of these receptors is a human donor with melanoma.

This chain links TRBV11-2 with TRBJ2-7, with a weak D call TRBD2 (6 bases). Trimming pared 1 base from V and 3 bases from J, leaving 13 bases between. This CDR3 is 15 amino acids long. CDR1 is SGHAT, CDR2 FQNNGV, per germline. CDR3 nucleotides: TGTGCCAGCAGCTTAGTCGGGAGAGGAGACTACGAGCAGTACTTC. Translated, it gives CASSLVGRGDYEQYF.

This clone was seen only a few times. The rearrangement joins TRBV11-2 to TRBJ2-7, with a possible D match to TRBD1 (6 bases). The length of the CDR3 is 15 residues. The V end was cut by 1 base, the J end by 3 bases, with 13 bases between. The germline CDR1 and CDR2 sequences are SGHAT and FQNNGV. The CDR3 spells CASSLGMDSLYEQYF. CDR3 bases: TGTGCCAGCAGCTTAGGAATGGACAGTCTCTACGAGCAGTACTTC.

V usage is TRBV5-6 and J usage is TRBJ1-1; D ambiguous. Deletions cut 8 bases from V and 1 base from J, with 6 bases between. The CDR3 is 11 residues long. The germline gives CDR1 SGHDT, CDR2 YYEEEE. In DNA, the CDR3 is TGTGCCAGTTTCGGGAACACTGAAGCTTTCTTT. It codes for CASFGNTEAFF.

CDR3 residues: CASSFGQGRNGELFF. DNA of the CDR3: TGTGCCAGCAGCTTCGGACAGGGGAGGAACGGGGAGCTGTTTTTT. The chain has TRBV7-3 and TRBJ2-2; 9 bases align to TRBD1. The germline V gene encodes CDR1 SGHTA and CDR2 FQGTGA. Trimming took 3 bases from V and 7 from J; bases not matched to a gene: 6. This CDR3 has 15 residues.

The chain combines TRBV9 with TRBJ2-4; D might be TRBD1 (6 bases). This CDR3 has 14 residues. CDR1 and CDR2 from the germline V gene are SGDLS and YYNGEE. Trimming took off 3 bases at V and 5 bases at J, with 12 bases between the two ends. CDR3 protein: CASSAEKGENIQYF. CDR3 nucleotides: TGTGCCAGCAGCGCCGAGAAGGGGGAAAACATTCAGTACTTC.

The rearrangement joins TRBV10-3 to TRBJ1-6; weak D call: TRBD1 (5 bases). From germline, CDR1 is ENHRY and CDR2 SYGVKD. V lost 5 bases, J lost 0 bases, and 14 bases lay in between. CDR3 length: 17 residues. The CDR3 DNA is TGTGCCATCAGTAGGGCCAGGGAGGGCTCCTATAATTCACCCCTCCACTTT. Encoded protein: CAISRAREGSYNSPLHF.